These 16 T cell receptor beta chains came from one sample sequenced in a study of CD8+CD57+ T cells in acquired aplastic anemia. Genomic DNA templated the TCR beta VDJ and CDR3 profiling. TCRdb passed the reads through MiXCR, listing each CDR3 protein once. The sample holds some 200,000 distinct CDR3 sequences, around 45% seen once. CD8+CD57+ cell expansion had been shown by flow cytometry in patients chosen for sequencing. Sequencing was performed on sorted CD4+, CD8+, or CD8+CD57+ T cells (not recorded which) from PBMCs. The source is a human donor with aplastic anemia.

The chain links TRBV11-1 to TRBJ2-7, with TRBD2 matching over 13 bases. J gave up 6 bases and V 0 bases, and 14 bases lay outside the gene matches. The CDR3 runs 19 residues. Germline-derived CDR1 and CDR2 are SGHAT and FQDESV (reference sequence). CDR3 amino acids: CASSLAGRGTSGMRGEQYF. The CDR3 nucleotides read TGTGCCAGCAGCTTAGCGGGCAGGGGGACTAGCGGGATGCGGGGCGAGCAGTACTTC.

This clonotype has only a few counts. The genes are TRBV20-1 and TRBJ1-2; maybe TRBD1 (5 bases). CDR1 and CDR2 from the germline V gene are DFQATT and SNEGSKA (reference sequence). With 3 bases removed from V and 5 bases from J, the gap between germline ends came to 13 bases. There are 13 residues in the CDR3. This CDR3 is CSASQGGGYGYTF. The CDR3 DNA is TGCAGTGCTAGTCAGGGAGGAGGGTATGGCTACACCTTC.

V and J are TRBV6-5 and TRBJ1-2; 12 positions match TRBD1. Germline CDR1 reads MNHEY; CDR2 reads SVGAGI. This CDR3 region has 15 residues. The J segment lost 4 bases and the V segment lost 2 bases, leaving 2 bases of the junction unmatched. CDR3 DNA sequence: TGTGCCAGCAGTTACGGGACAGGGGGCGCCTATGGCTACACCTTC. Protein sequence: CASSYGTGGAYGYTF.

The V and J genes are TRBV7-2 and TRBJ1-1, with no clear D. Per the germline V gene, CDR1 is SGHTA and CDR2 is FQGNSA. This CDR3 contains 13 residues. V lost 2 bases and J 7 bases, leaving 11 bases between the germline ends. This CDR3 reads CASSLKGEGEAFF. In nucleotides, the CDR3 is TGTGCCAGCAGCTTAAAGGGAGAGGGTGAAGCTTTCTTT.

This clonotype was observed a single time. This chain links TRBV7-9 with TRBJ2-2, with D unclear. The CDR3 consists of 15 residues. The V end lost 0 bases, the J end lost 1 base, and 6 bases lay between the germline ends. Germline CDR1 and CDR2: SEHNR and FQNEAQ (reference sequence). The CDR3 loop reads CASSLAGLNTGELFF. CDR3 bases: TGTGCCAGCAGCTTAGCTGGGTTGAACACCGGGGAGCTGTTTTTT.

There are many counts of this clonotype. The chain links TRBV5-1 to TRBJ2-7; no reliable D call. This CDR3 region has 13 residues. V lost 0 bases to trimming and J lost 5 bases, with 9 bases between them. Per germline, CDR1 SGHRS and CDR2 YFSETQ. CDR3: CASSLVQNHEQYF. Here the CDR3 DNA reads TGCGCCAGCAGCTTGGTACAAAACCACGAGCAGTACTTC.

The chain links TRBV4-2 to TRBJ2-1; TRBD2 agrees at 9 bases. Germline V CDR1 and CDR2: LGHNA, YNFKEQ. CDR3 length: 17 amino acids. V lost 6 bases and J lost 7; bases outside the gene matches: 16. The CDR3 sequence is CASSTGDLAGSQNEQFF. The CDR3 bases are TGTGCCAGCAGTACAGGTGACCTAGCGGGATCTCAAAATGAGCAGTTCTTC.

This clonotype was seen repeatedly, ten times or more. The rearrangement uses TRBV20-1 and TRBJ1-2, with D unresolved. Trimming left V 3 bases short and J 2 bases short, with 16 bases between. This CDR3 is built from 15 residues. CDR1 is DFQATT and CDR2 is SNEGSKA in the germline V gene (reference sequence). CDR3 region: CSARDRGRNNYGYTF. The DNA of the CDR3 is TGCAGTGCTAGGGATCGCGGACGGAACAACTATGGCTACACCTTC.

This sequence joins TRBV19 and TRBJ2-1, with 13 bases that match TRBD2. CDR3 length: 14 amino acids. Germline CDR1 reads LNHDA; CDR2 reads SQIVND (reference sequence). V gave up 9 bases and J gave up 5 bases; unmatched junction bases: 4. CDR3 bases: TGTGCCAGCGGAGGGACTAGCGGGGACAATGAGCAGTTCTTC. This translates into CASGGTSGDNEQFF.

This clonotype was seen repeatedly, ten times or more. The CDR3 nucleotides read TGTGCCAGCAGAGGACAGGGTTTGGAAGAGCAGTACTTC. It specifies CASRGQGLEEQYF. This rearrangement joins TRBV6-1 to TRBJ2-7; TRBD1 matches at 8 bases. V dropped 6 bases and J dropped 7; count of bases not matched to a gene: 8. The CDR3 is 13 residues long. The germline V gene has CDR1 MNHNS and CDR2 SASEGT.

The chain couples TRBV7-9 to TRBJ2-3; D is undetermined. This CDR3 comprises 14 residues. In germline, CDR1 is SEHNR, CDR2 FQNEAQ (reference sequence). Trimming stripped 4 bases from V and 2 bases from J, with 10 bases between. In DNA, the CDR3 is TGTGCCAGCAGCTCGTGGCAGGTCACAGATACGCAGTATTTT. Protein sequence: CASSSWQVTDTQYF.

J is TRBJ2-4 and V is TRBV7-8, with TRBD1 as a possible D gene (6 bases). V lost 5 bases, J lost 5 bases, and 16 bases lay in between. CDR1 and CDR2 (germline): SGHVS, FQNEAQ. This CDR3 has 15 amino acids. The DNA for the CDR3 is TGTGCCAGCAGCCCCCCCCGACAGGCCGAAAACATTCAGTACTTC. It specifies CASSPPRQAENIQYF.

Comment on this clonotype: This may come from a read error, since a much larger clone is one base off. This chain connects TRBV6-1 to TRBJ2-3; 8 bases line up with TRBD1. V lost 3 bases, J lost 2 bases, and 4 bases stayed unmatched. CDR1 MNHNS and CDR2 SASEGT come from the germline V gene. This CDR3 spans 15 amino acids. The CDR3 nucleotides read TGTGCCAGCAGTGACCGGGACAGGACCACAGATACGCAGTATTTT. Its protein product is CASSDRDRTTDTQYF.

Ten or more counts support this clonotype. The chain is built from TRBV5-1 and TRBJ2-7; D is uncertain. Trimming stripped 6 bases from V and 6 bases from J, with 7 bases between. The CDR3 contains 10 residues. The germline V gene has CDR1 SGHRS and CDR2 YFSETQ. In nucleotides, the CDR3 is TGCGCCAGCATTTACGGCGAGCAGTACTTC. Translated: CASIYGEQYF.

There are many counts of this clonotype. The chain joins TRBV5-1 to TRBJ2-7; D possibly matches TRBD1 or TRBD2 (5 bases each). This CDR3 contains 14 residues. The V and J ends lost 7 bases and 7 bases respectively, with 21 bases between them. CDR1 SGHRS and CDR2 YFSETQ come from the germline V gene. The chain's CDR3 is CASCNLRGVGEQYF. CDR3 sequence (DNA): TGCGCCAGCTGTAACCTAAGGGGAGTTGGGGAGCAGTACTTC.

Ten or more counts support this clonotype. J is TRBJ2-1 and V is TRBV11-2; D assignment may be TRBD1 or TRBD2 (5 bases each). Germline V gene lookup returns CDR1 SGHAT and CDR2 FQNNGV. Trimming removed 5 bases from V and 0 bases from J, with 11 bases in between. This CDR3 is 15 amino acids long. The CDR3 reads CASSLGRSSYNEQFF. Written as DNA, the CDR3 is TGTGCCAGCAGCCTGGGACGGAGCTCCTACAATGAGCAGTTCTTC.